What follows is one TCR beta chain and its context. What antigen it recognizes has not been identified. There are no base qualities to consult, and no much larger clone falls within one base. The collaborating institutions used their own protocols to collect whole blood in K2EDTA tubes. Collaborator samples were shipped for TCRbeta analysis as frozen whole blood, isolated PBMCs, or DNA extracted from either sample type. Trimming costs V 6 bases and J 6 bases, and their ends lie 8 bases apart. Reading the germline V gene gives CDR1 MNHEY and CDR2 SVGAGI. The CDR3 holds 11 amino acids from the cysteine to the phenylalanine. The DNA shown is the 33-base CDR3, in frame from base 1. This entry belongs to a study of blood T cell repertoires in COVID-19 (TCRdb year 2020). About the study as a whole: Samples covering the acute and convalescent phases of COVID-19 were provided by collaborators in the United States, Italy and Spain. The prospective study material was composed of cDNA or gDNA derived from T cells, B-cell-depleted T cells, or PBMCs. Subjects who had been exposed to COVID-19, were actively infected with it, or had recovered from it provided the deeply sampled blood TCRbeta repertoires that made up the dataset. The repertoires were released in a freely available public database intended as a resource for research on the immune response to SARS-CoV-2. Samples were obtained from the ongoing ImmuneRACE study (first 160 participants) and from over 1,000 subjects provided by 6 global collaborators. Nearly every sample came with metadata listing a de-identified subject ID, COVID-19 status, age in years and sex. HLA class I and class II types, where available, came from metadata supplied by the sample provider rather than from assay-based typing.

The investigation overall reported the following: The amount of clinical and demographic metadata varied by source and participant and was provided uncurated.

TCRbeta CDR3 regions were amplified from genomic DNA by means of the immunoSEQ Assay, a bias-controlled multiplex PCR. As for the original processing: The number of nucleated cells in each sample was estimated by amplification of reference gene primers within the assay. To quantify the absolute abundance of each unique TCRbeta CDR3 rearrangement, sequence reads were collapsed and filtered. For each sample, productive Simpson clonality was calculated as the square root of Simpson's diversity index across productive rearrangements. The source is immuneACCESS, and TCRdb retained only in-frame sequences with V and J called. Part of the clones is not carried over; for the studies checked, unresolved V genes explain less than half of this, and the remainder is unexplained. The V and J calls and clone size were taken over from that table, and D and trimming were inferred from the DNA. The sample contains 150,000 to 200,000 clones, 80% to 90% of them found a single time. The ten largest clones represent 8% to 10% of the sample.

Sample: peripheral blood. The rearrangement combines TRBV6-5 with TRBJ1-1; TRBD1 is a possible D gene, resting on 5 matching bases. The clonotype originates from a man aged 50 or older with active or convalescent COVID-19. The CDR3 region has the sequence CASRQGAEAFF. The nucleotides read TGTGCCAGCAGGCAAGGGGCTGAAGCTTTCTTT.